This is a list of T cell receptor beta chains from one sample in a study of molecular identifiers for immune sequencing clone quantification. Via MiXCR, TCRdb re-called the PCR reads, giving one row per CDR3 protein. The repertoire holds approximately 670,000 distinct CDR3 sequences, with 20% as singletons. The sample consisted of naive CD8+ T cells from blood, with Jurkat cell RNA spiked in. The receptors come from a human donor in good health. Some libraries in this study had Jurkat cell RNA spiked in. The CDR3 runs from the conserved cysteine through the conserved F or W. The order of the fields is clone size, J gene, V gene, D gene, CDR3 DNA, CDR3 protein. D genes are given only for firm matches. Rows may omit the clone size; those that give it use once, few, many or a size class.

>few|TRBJ1-3|TRBV11-3|TRBD1
TGTGCCAGCAGCCTGCACCCCGGACAGGGGGTATCGGGAAACACCATATATTTT
CASSLHPGQGVSGNTIYF
>many|TRBJ1-2|TRBV29-1|.
TGCAGCGTCGCAACCGGGACGGGCGGCTACACCTTC
CSVATGTGGYTF
>.|TRBJ2-7|TRBV20-1|.
TGCAGTGCTAGAGATTGGTCAGGGTTGGTCTACGAGCAGTACTTC
CSARDWSGLVYEQYF
>.|TRBJ2-7|TRBV27|TRBD2
TGTGCCAGCAGTTTTGCGGCTAGCGGGACCTACGAGCAGTACTTC
CASSFAASGTYEQYF
>.|TRBJ1-1|TRBV6-4|.
TGTGCCAGCAGTGTGTCTCCCGGGGGAAACACTGAAGCTTTCTTT
CASSVSPGGNTEAFF
>many|TRBJ2-3|TRBV27|.
TGTGCCAGCAGTTCCCGGGACGACTACACAGATACGCAGTATTTT
CASSSRDDYTDTQYF
>.|TRBJ1-6|TRBV25-1|.
TGTGCCAGCAGTGGTGAACGGTTAAGCTCCTATAATTCACCCCCCCACTTT
CASSGERLSSYNSPPHF
>many|TRBJ2-5|TRBV12-3/TRBV12-4|.
TGTGCCAGCAGTCTCTTGGGAATAGAGACCCAGTACTTC
CASSLLGIETQYF
>many|TRBJ2-3|TRBV6-2/TRBV6-3|TRBD1
TGTGCCAGCACTGCTGGGACAGGGACGGGAGATACGCAGTATTTT
CASTAGTGTGDTQYF
>few|TRBJ2-3|TRBV7-9|TRBD2
TGTGCCAGCAGCGGTCGGGGCAGCGGGGGGGACTATACGCAGTATTTT
CASSGRGSGGDYTQYF
>many|TRBJ2-1|TRBV29-1|TRBD2
TGCAGCTCCCTAGGACTAGCGGGGGGCAGGTATCAGAGCTCCTACAATGAGCAGTTCTTC
CSSLGLAGGRYQSSYNEQFF
>many|TRBJ2-7|TRBV27|.
TGTGGGAGTGGGCTCAGCTCCTACGAGCAGTACTTC
CGSGLSSYEQYF
>many|TRBJ1-1|TRBV29-1|.
TGCAGCGTTGTGCAGGGAAGGGGCACTGAAGCTTTCTTT
CSVVQGRGTEAFF
>few|TRBJ1-4|TRBV27|TRBD1
TGTGCCAGCAGTTTATCGGGACAGGGGGCGGCTAATGAAAAACTGTTTTTT
CASSLSGQGAANEKLFF
>many|TRBJ1-4|TRBV5-6|TRBD1
TGTGCCAGCAGCCCGACAGGGGAAGATGAAAAACTGTTTTTT
CASSPTGEDEKLFF
>many|TRBJ2-5|TRBV6-6|TRBD2
TGTGCCAGCTGGCTAGCGGGCCAAGAGACCCAGTACTTC
CASWLAGQETQYF
>few|TRBJ2-3|TRBV27|.
TGTGCCAGCAGTTTATCCGCTTTTATCACAGATACGCTGTATTTT
CASSLSAFITDTLYF
>many|TRBJ2-1|TRBV7-9|.
TGTGCCAGCAGCCCCGCTAGCGCAAATGAGCAGTTCTTC
CASSPASANEQFF
>many|TRBJ2-6|TRBV20-1|.
TGCAGTGCTAGAGACAGCTCTGGGGCCAACGTCCTGACTTTC
CSARDSSGANVLTF
>few|TRBJ2-1|TRBV6-5|TRBD2
TGTGCCAGCAGTTACTCAAGGTCGGGGCTAGCGGGATATGAGCAGTTCTTC
CASSYSRSGLAGYEQFF
>.|TRBJ2-7|TRBV27|.
TGTGCCAGCAGTCACGGTATGGGGTGGTACTTC
CASSHGMGWYF
>many|TRBJ2-7|TRBV27|.
TGTGCCAGCAGTTTATCAGGGGTCGAGCAGTACTTC
CASSLSGVEQYF
>many|TRBJ2-2|TRBV23-1|.
TGCGCCAGCAGCCAAGACACTTTCGCGAACACCGGGGAGCTGTTTTTT
CASSQDTFANTGELFF
>.|TRBJ2-2|TRBV4-1|.
TGCGCCAGCAGCCAAGCCACAGGTTTCACCGGGGAGCTGTTTTTT
CASSQATGFTGELFF
>many|TRBJ1-1|TRBV12-3/TRBV12-4|.
TGTGCCAGCGGGAACACCGGGAACACTGAAGCTTTCTTT
CASGNTGNTEAFF
>few|TRBJ2-2|TRBV20-1|TRBD2
TGCAGTGTTCCCGGTGGGCGGGAGCTGGTCGGGGAGCTGTTTTTT
CSVPGGRELVGELFF
>many|TRBJ2-7|TRBV12-3/TRBV12-4|TRBD2
TGTGCCAGCAGTTCGGGACTAGCGGGGAAGTACGAGCAGTACTTC
CASSSGLAGKYEQYF
>many|TRBJ2-7|TRBV19|.
TGTGCCATTCCGACATTGCCGGTCGAGCAGTACTTC
CAIPTLPVEQYF
>many|TRBJ1-1|TRBV7-9|.
TGTGCCAGCAGCTTTGCAGGGCCAGGTACTGAAGCTTTCTTT
CASSFAGPGTEAFF
>.|TRBJ2-7|TRBV7-6|.
TGTGCCAGCAGCTCTTCTACGGTCGACGAGCAGTACTTC
CASSSSTVDEQYF
>many|TRBJ2-2|TRBV12-3/TRBV12-4|.
TGTGCCAGCAGTTTAGCGCTGGGCTCCGGGGAGCTGTTTTTT
CASSLALGSGELFF
>many|TRBJ1-1|TRBV29-1|.
TGCAGCGTTGCGGCAGTTGACACTGAAGCTTTCTTT
CSVAAVDTEAFF
>few|TRBJ1-5|TRBV19|.
TGTGCCAGTAGTATTTTCCCAGGGGGCAATCAGCCCCAGCATTTT
CASSIFPGGNQPQHF
>.|TRBJ2-6|TRBV6-5|.
TGTGCCAGCAGTTACTCGGCGCAGACCTACTCTGGGGCCAACGTCCTGACTTTC
CASSYSAQTYSGANVLTF
>many|TRBJ1-4|TRBV13|.
TGTGCCAGCAGCTCGTACGTTGTGGGGAATGAAAAACTGTTTTTT
CASSSYVVGNEKLFF
>.|TRBJ2-5|TRBV7-6|.
TGTGCCAGCAGCCGTCTCCAGGGAGGAGAGACCCAGTACTTC
CASSRLQGGETQYF
>many|TRBJ2-3|TRBV4-3|.
TGCGCCAGCAGCCAAGGGGCTCCCGCAGATACGCAGTATTTT
CASSQGAPADTQYF
>many|TRBJ2-1|TRBV6-6|.
TGTGCCAGCAGGCATGGGAACAATGAGCAGTTCTTC
CASRHGNNEQFF
>many|TRBJ1-1|TRBV6-1|.
TGTGCCAGCAGTTGGGACGCGAACACTGAAGCTTTCTTT
CASSWDANTEAFF
>many|TRBJ2-7|TRBV14|.
TGTGCCAGCAGCCAAGATCGCGAGGGACTTGAAGAGCAGTACTTC
CASSQDREGLEEQYF
>many|TRBJ2-3|TRBV27|.
TGTGCCAGCAGTTTGTCCGGGATCAGAGATACGCAGTATTTT
CASSLSGIRDTQYF
>many|TRBJ2-2|TRBV5-4|TRBD1
TGTGCCAGCAGCCCCCGGGACAGGCCGAACACCGGGGAGCTGTTTTTT
CASSPRDRPNTGELFF
>many|TRBJ1-1|TRBV4-3|TRBD1
TGCGCCAGCAGCCAGCAGACAGGGCTGAGGACTGAAGCTTTCTTT
CASSQQTGLRTEAFF
>many|TRBJ2-5|TRBV7-6|.
TGTGCCAGCAGCTTATTACGACACCCCCAATGGGCCCAGTACTTC
CASSLLRHPQWAQYF
>few|TRBJ2-1|TRBV9|TRBD2
TGTGCCAGCAGCGTAGCCCCTAGCGGCTACAATGAGCAGTTCTTC
CASSVAPSGYNEQFF
>.|TRBJ1-5|TRBV11-2|.
TGTGCCAGCAGCTTAGATCACGGGGTATTTAATCAGCCCCAGCATTTT
CASSLDHGVFNQPQHF
>few|TRBJ2-6|TRBV19|TRBD1
TGTGCCAGTAGTATACCGTCCGGGACAGGGGGCTTCTCTGGGGCCAACGTCCTGACTTTC
CASSIPSGTGGFSGANVLTF
>few|TRBJ2-1|TRBV7-6|TRBD1
TGTGCCAGCAGCCATTCGGACAGGGGGCGCGGAAATGAGCAGTTCTTC
CASSHSDRGRGNEQFF